This T cell receptor (beta chain) was recovered during a study of beta chain features in type 1 diabetes. Populations isolated by sorting all had purity greater than 95%. The germline V gene encodes CDR1 MDHEN and CDR2 SYDVKM. CDR3 length: 16 amino acids. V lost 6 bases and J 3 bases, leaving 18 bases between the germline ends. Study-level findings and limits: Any HLA-type effect on TCRB rearrangement remained unresolved here. Significant though moderate, a shortening of TCRB CDR3s appeared in all four CD4+ subsets of Type 1 diabetes patients. Type 1 diabetes patients showed fewer insertions and more deletions at VDJ junctions.

Reverse transcribing all isolated RNA meant expressed TCRB transcripts were sequenced. Profiled with immunoSEQ multiplex PCR; TCRdb holds only in-frame clones, not every one. The table has fewer than 110,000 clones, under 30% seen once; the top ten hold about 0.49%. For this clone: Its antigen is not identified.

This chain links TRBV28 with TRBJ1-5; D gene uncertain. The sample was central memory CD4+ T cells from blood. This clonotype originated in a woman aged 18-29 years with type 1 diabetes. The CDR3 DNA follows: TGTGCCAGCAGCGACAATAGTGGGCCTGTCAATCAGCCCCAGCATTTT. Its translation is CASSDNSGPVNQPQHF.